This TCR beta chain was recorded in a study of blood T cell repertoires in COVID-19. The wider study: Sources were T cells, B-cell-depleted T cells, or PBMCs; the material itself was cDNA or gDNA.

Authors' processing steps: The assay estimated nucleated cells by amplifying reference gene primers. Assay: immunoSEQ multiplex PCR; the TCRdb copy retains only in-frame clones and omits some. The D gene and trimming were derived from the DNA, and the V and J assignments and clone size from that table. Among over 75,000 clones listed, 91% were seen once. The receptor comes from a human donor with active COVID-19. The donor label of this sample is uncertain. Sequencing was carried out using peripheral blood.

The CDR3 DNA follows: TGCGCCAGCAGCCTGCGGGGTGGCGAAGAGACCCAGTACTTC. It encodes CASSLRGGEETQYF. This rearrangement joins TRBV5-1 to TRBJ2-5; TRBD2 is a possible D gene (6 bases). The CDR3 consists of 14 residues. CDR1 and CDR2 from the germline V gene are SGHRS and YFSETQ. Trimming removed 4 bases at V and 3 bases at J, with 13 bases between.